The 9 T cell receptor beta chains reported below all come from one sample, sequenced in a study of cytomegalovirus exposure and HLA in healthy donors. This PCR relied on a set of 60 Vbeta primers and 13 Jbeta primers. Profiled with immunoSEQ multiplex PCR; TCRdb holds only in-frame clones, not every one. The profile shows roughly 180,000 clones, around 78% of them singletons. Sequenced input: PBMCs. These receptors came from a woman aged 50 to 60 in good health and CMV-seropositive.

This clone was picked up a small number of times. The rearrangement links TRBV6-1 to TRBJ1-6; no reliable D call. This CDR3 contains 14 residues. Trimming stripped 7 bases from V and 4 bases from J, with 11 bases between. Germline V CDR1 and CDR2: MNHNS, SASEGT. CDR3 in DNA: TGTGCCAGCACCCAGGCTGCGTATAATTCACCCCTCCACTTT. Encoded protein: CASTQAAYNSPLHF.

The V and J genes are TRBV2 and TRBJ2-2; the match to TRBD2 covers 9 bases. The CDR3 runs to 16 residues. The V and J ends lost 5 bases and 7 bases, in that order; junction bases with no gene match: 11. Germline V gene data show CDR1 as SNHLY and CDR2 as FYNNEI. The CDR3 coding sequence is TGTGCCAGCAGTATCTTGACTAGCGGAGAGGGCGGGGAGCTGTTTTTT. Protein product: CASSILTSGEGGELFF.

This clone turned up a few times. The chain carries TRBV4-2 and TRBJ2-1; 7 bases agree with TRBD1. Germline CDR1 is LGHNA and CDR2 is YNFKEQ. Germline trimming cut 0 bases from V and 7 bases from J; bases unmatched to any gene: 18. The CDR3 totals 19 residues. The CDR3 protein is CASSQDWGRTDRVGNEQFF. DNA of the CDR3: TGTGCCAGCAGCCAAGATTGGGGACGGACAGACAGGGTGGGTAATGAGCAGTTCTTC.

CDR3 sequence (DNA): TGCGCCAGCAGCTTGCAGGACTACACTGAAGCTTTCTTT. It codes for CASSLQDYTEAFF. The chain uses TRBV5-1 and TRBJ1-1; D gene unclear. V gave up 1 base and J gave up 3 bases, with 7 bases separating them. This CDR3 has 13 amino acids. The V gene's germline CDR1 is SGHRS and CDR2 YFSETQ.

This clone appeared a few times. The V gene is TRBV6-5, the J gene TRBJ1-4; D is unclear. The CDR3 length is 13 residues. Per germline, CDR1 MNHEY and CDR2 SVGAGI. Deletions cut 8 bases from V and 8 bases from J, with 15 bases between. The CDR3 region is CASSLQVREKLFF. The DNA of the CDR3 is TGTGCCAGCTCTCTTCAGGTCCGCGAAAAACTGTTTTTT.

The chain is built from TRBV5-1 and TRBJ2-1; maybe TRBD2 (7 bases). V was shortened by 4 bases and J by 6 bases, with 17 bases between the two germline ends. The CDR3 runs 15 residues. Germline V lookup: CDR1 SGHRS, CDR2 YFSETQ. This CDR3 is CASSNGGGGANEQFF. As DNA, the CDR3 is TGCGCCAGCAGCAACGGGGGAGGGGGGGCCAATGAGCAGTTCTTC.

The chain uses TRBV6-1 and TRBJ1-3; weak D call: TRBD1 (6 bases). The CDR3 has 14 residues. V lost 6 bases and J lost 1, with 10 bases in between. Germline V CDR1 and CDR2: MNHNS, SASEGT. The CDR3 nucleotides are TGTGCCAGCAGATTGGACAGTTCTGGAAACACCATATATTTT. It specifies CASRLDSSGNTIYF.

This chain links TRBV23-1 with TRBJ1-2; no definite D call. TRBV23-1 is treated as an ORF (open reading frame) with a function not yet certain. The CDR3 sequence is 12 residues long. The germline V and J ends were trimmed by 3 bases and 4 bases, with 6 bases remaining between them. As DNA, the CDR3 is TGCGCCAGCAGTCATCGGGTCTATGGCTACACCTTC. Encoded protein: CASSHRVYGYTF.

The genes are TRBV30 and TRBJ2-6; tentatively, D is TRBD1 (6 bases). Deletions cut 4 bases from V and 1 base from J, with 17 bases between. Germline-derived CDR1 and CDR2 are GTSNPN and SVGIG (reference sequence). The CDR3 loop spans 17 amino acids. The CDR3 loop reads CAWMARGLSSGANVLTF. The CDR3 bases are TGTGCCTGGATGGCCAGGGGTTTATCTTCTGGGGCCAACGTCCTGACTTTC.